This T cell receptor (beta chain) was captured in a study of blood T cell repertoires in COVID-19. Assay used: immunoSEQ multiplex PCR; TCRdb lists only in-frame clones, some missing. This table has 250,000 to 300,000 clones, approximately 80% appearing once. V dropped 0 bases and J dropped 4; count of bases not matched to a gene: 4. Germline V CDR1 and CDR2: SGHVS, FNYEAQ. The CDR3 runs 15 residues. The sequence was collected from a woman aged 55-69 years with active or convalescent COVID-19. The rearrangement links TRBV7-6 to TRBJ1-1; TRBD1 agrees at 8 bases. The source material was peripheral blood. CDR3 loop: CASSLAQGGGTEAFF. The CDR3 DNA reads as TGTGCCAGCAGCTTAGCACAGGGGGGTGGCACTGAAGCTTTCTTT. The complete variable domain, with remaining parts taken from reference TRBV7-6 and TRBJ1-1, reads GAGVSQSPRYKVTKRGQDVALRCDPISGHVSLYWYRQALGQGPEFLTYFNYEAQQDKSGLPNDRFSAERPEGSISTLTIQRTEQRDSAMYRCASSLAQGGGTEAFFGQGTRLTVV.